What follows are 3 T cell receptor beta chains derived from one specimen sequenced in a study of cytomegalovirus exposure and HLA in healthy donors (dated by TCRdb to 2017 to 2019). The library was produced with the immunoSEQ multiplex PCR assay. TCRdb mirrors the immuneACCESS table, restricted to in-frame sequences. Some clones are absent from its copies; in checked studies, under half trace to an unresolved V gene, and the reason for the others is unknown. For this sample there are more than 55,000 clones; less than 95% appear just once. The ten largest make up about 0.6% of the sample. The material sequenced was PBMCs. Every receptor here comes from a woman aged 18-29 years in good health and CMV-seronegative.

Only one count was recorded for this clone. CDR3 sequence: CASSKGYRELKSKQIYEQYF. The CDR3 DNA follows: TGTGCCAGCAGCAAAGGTTATCGGGAACTAAAATCCAAACAAATCTACGAGCAGTACTTC. The V gene is TRBV21-1, the J gene TRBJ2-7; TRBD2, the D gene given by the table, was not confirmed from the DNA. TRBV21-1 is listed as a pseudogene. The CDR3 is 20 residues long.

The chain combines TRBV5-1 with TRBJ2-7; 8 bases are shared with TRBD2. V was pared by 0 bases and J by 3 bases, with 11 bases of the junction left unmatched. CDR1 is SGHRS and CDR2 is YFSETQ in the germline V gene. CDR3 size: 17 residues. The CDR3 DNA reads as TGCGCCAGCAGCTTGGTCGGGGGGGCGGTACTCCGCTACGAGCAGTACTTC. This translates into CASSLVGGAVLRYEQYF.

The chain's CDR3 is CASSLDRRFFEAFF. CDR3 DNA sequence: TGTGCCAGCAGCTTAGATCGGAGGTTTTTTGAAGCTTTCTTT. The rearrangement uses TRBV11-2 and TRBJ1-1; D unclear. The germline V gene has CDR1 SGHAT and CDR2 FQNNGV. The V gene lost 0 bases and the J gene lost 7 bases, with 12 bases spanning the gap. The CDR3 extends over 14 amino acids.